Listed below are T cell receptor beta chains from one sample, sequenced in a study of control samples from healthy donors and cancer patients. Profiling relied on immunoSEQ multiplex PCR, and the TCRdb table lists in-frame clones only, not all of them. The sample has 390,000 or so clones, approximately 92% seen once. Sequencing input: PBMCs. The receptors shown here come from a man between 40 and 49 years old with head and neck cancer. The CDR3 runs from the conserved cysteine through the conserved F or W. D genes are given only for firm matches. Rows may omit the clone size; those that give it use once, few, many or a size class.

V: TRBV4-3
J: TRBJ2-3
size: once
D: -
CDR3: CASSQAEWDTQYF
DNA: TGCGCCAGCAGCCAAGCCGAATGGGATACGCAGTATTTT

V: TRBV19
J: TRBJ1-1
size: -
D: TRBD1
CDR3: CASLRDRGHADTEAFF
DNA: TGTGCCAGTCTCCGGGACAGGGGGCACGCGGACACTGAAGCTTTCTTT

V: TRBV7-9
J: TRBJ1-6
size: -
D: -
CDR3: CASSSSGGPLHF
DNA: TGTGCCAGCAGCTCCTCCGGGGGGCCCCTCCACTTT

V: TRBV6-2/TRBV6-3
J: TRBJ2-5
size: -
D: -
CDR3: CASSPSLGEQETQYF
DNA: TGTGCCAGCAGCCCTTCTTTGGGCGAACAAGAGACCCAGTACTTC

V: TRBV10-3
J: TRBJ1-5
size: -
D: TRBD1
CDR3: CAISEPNRGQGSNQPQHF
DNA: TGTGCCATCAGTGAGCCCAACAGGGGGCAGGGGAGCAATCAGCCCCAGCATTTT

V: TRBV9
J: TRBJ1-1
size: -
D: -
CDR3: CASSVGGQNTEAFF
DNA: TGTGCCAGCAGCGTAGGGGGACAAAACACTGAAGCTTTCTTT

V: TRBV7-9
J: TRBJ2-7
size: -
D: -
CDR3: CASSSLTYEQYF
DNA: TGTGCCAGCAGCTCTTTGACCTACGAGCAGTACTTC

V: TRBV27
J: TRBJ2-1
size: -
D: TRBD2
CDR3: CASSFWLAGGNEQFF
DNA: TGTGCCAGCAGTTTCTGGCTAGCGGGAGGAAATGAGCAGTTCTTC

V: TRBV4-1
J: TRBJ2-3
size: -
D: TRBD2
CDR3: CASSQEFLAGADTQYF
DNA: TGCGCCAGCAGCCAAGAGTTTCTAGCGGGAGCAGATACGCAGTATTTT

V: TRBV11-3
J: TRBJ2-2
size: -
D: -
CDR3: CASSRLETGELFF
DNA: TGTGCCAGCAGCCGGCTAGAAACCGGGGAGCTGTTTTTT

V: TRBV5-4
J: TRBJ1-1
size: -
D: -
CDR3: CASSFGGQKNTEAFF
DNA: TGTGCCAGCAGCTTTGGAGGACAGAAGAACACTGAAGCTTTCTTT

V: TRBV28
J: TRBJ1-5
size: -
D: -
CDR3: CASSPPGGRDYQPQHF
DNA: TGTGCCAGCAGTCCCCCGGGGGGCAGAGATTATCAGCCCCAGCATTTT

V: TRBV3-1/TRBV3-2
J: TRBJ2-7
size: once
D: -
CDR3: CASSQGGHGIYEQYF
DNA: TGTGCCAGCAGCCAAGGGGGCCACGGGATCTACGAGCAGTACTTC

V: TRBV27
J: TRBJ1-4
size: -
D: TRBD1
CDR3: CASSMPLLNRDRRATNEKLFF
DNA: TGTGCCAGCAGTATGCCACTCCTAAACCGGGACAGAAGAGCAACTAATGAAAAACTGTTTTTT

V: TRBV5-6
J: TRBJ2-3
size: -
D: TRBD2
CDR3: CASSLGSGGEADTQYF
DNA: TGTGCCAGCAGCTTGGGTAGCGGGGGGGAGGCAGATACGCAGTATTTT

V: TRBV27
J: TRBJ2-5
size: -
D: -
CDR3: CASSFLGTARETQYF
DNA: TGTGCCAGCAGTTTCCTCGGGACCGCCCGAGAGACCCAGTACTTC

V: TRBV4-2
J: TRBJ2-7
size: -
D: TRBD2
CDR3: CASSTRAGGPDEQYF
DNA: TGTGCCAGCAGCACCCGAGCGGGGGGCCCTGACGAGCAGTACTTC

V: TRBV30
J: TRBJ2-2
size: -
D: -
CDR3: CAWSVTRSPLRRGTGELFF
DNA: TGTGCCTGGAGTGTAACCCGAAGTCCCTTAAGACGGGGAACCGGGGAGCTGTTTTTT

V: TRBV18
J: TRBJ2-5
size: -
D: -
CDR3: CASSPSGGETQYF
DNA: TGTGCCAGCTCACCATCAGGAGGAGAGACCCAGTACTTC

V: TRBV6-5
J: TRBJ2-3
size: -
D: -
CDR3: CASSQTRPSAQYF
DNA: TGTGCCAGCAGCCAAACCAGACCGTCCGCGCAGTATTTT

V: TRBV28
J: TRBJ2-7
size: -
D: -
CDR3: CASIGLATYEQYF
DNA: TGTGCCAGCATTGGGCTAGCGACCTACGAGCAGTACTTC

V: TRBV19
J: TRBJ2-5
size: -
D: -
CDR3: CASSIRIRQGKLQETQYF
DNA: TGTGCCAGTAGTATAAGGATACGACAAGGGAAGCTCCAAGAGACCCAGTACTTC

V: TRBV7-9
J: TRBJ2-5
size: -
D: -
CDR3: CASSFRQTQETQYF
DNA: TGTGCCAGCAGCTTCCGACAGACTCAAGAGACCCAGTACTTC

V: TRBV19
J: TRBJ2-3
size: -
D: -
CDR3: CASSIRGPASTDTQYF
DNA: TGTGCCAGTAGTATAAGGGGACCCGCTAGCACAGATACGCAGTATTTT

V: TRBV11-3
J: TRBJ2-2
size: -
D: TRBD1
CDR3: CASSLTGVHTGELFF
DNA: TGTGCCAGCAGCCTTACAGGGGTACACACCGGGGAGCTGTTTTTT

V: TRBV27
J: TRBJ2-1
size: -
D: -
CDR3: CASSFNRAYDNEQFF
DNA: TGTGCCAGCAGTTTCAACAGGGCATACGACAATGAGCAGTTCTTC

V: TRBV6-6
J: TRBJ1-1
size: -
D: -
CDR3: CASSTGVAFF
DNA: TGTGCCAGCAGTACGGGAGTAGCTTTCTTT

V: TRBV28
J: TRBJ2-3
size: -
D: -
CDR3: CASNLGGLGDTQYF
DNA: TGTGCCAGCAACTTGGGCGGATTAGGGGATACGCAGTATTTT

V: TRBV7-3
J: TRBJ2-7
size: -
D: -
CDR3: CASSPDRGPYEQYF
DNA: TGTGCCAGCAGCCCCGACCGGGGACCCTACGAGCAGTACTTC

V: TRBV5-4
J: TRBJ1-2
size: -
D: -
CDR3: CASSLVAGPGYGYTF
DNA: TGTGCCAGCAGCTTGGTGGCAGGGCCGGGCTATGGCTACACCTTC

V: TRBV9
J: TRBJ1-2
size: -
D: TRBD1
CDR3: CASSKTGNNYGYTF
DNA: TGTGCCAGCAGCAAGACAGGGAATAACTATGGCTACACCTTC

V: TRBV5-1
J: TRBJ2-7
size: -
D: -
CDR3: CASRALVVGLNEQYF
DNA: TGCGCCAGCAGGGCCCTCGTTGTAGGCTTGAACGAGCAGTACTTC

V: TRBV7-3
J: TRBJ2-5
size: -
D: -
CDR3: CASSPGAQETQYF
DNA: TGTGCCAGCAGCCCGGGGGCCCAAGAGACCCAGTACTTC

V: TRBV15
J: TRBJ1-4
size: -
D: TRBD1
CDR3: CATSRVGTGANNEKLFF
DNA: TGTGCCACCAGCAGAGTAGGGACAGGGGCGAATAATGAAAAACTGTTTTTT

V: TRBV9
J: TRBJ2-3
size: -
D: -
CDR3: CASSVGGDPFYTDTQYF
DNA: TGTGCCAGCAGCGTAGGGGGGGACCCTTTCTACACAGATACGCAGTATTTT

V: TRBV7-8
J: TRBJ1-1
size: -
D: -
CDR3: CASSMRKNTEAFF
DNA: TGTGCCAGCAGCATGAGGAAGAACACTGAAGCTTTCTTT

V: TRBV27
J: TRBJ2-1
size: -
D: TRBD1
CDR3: CASSLWGQGKVF
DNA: TGTGCCAGCAGTTTGTGGGGACAGGGTAAGGTCTTC

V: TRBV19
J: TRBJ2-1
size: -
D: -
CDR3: CASRSPGLSSYNEQFF
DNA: TGTGCCAGTAGGTCACCGGGACTTAGCTCCTACAATGAGCAGTTCTTC

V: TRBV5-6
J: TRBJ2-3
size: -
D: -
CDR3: CASSLALATDTQYF
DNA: TGTGCCAGCAGCTTGGCTCTAGCCACAGATACGCAGTATTTT

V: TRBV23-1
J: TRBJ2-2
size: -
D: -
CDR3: CASSLRGFMYTGELFF
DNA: TGCGCCAGCAGTTTAAGAGGATTCATGTATACCGGGGAGCTGTTTTTT